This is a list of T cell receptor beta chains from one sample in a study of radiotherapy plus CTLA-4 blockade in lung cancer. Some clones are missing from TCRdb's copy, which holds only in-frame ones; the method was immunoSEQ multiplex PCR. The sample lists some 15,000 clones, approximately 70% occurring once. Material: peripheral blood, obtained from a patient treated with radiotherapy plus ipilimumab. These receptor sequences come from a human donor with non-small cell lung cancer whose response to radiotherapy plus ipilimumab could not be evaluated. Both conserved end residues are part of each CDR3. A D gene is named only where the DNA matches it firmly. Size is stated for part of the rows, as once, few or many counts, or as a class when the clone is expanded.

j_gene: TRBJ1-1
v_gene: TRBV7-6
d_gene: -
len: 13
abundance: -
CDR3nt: TGTGCCAGCAGCACGACAGGGAACACTGAAGCTTTCTTT
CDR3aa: CASSTTGNTEAFF

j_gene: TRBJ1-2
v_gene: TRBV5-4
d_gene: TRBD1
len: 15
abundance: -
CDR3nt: TGTGCCAGCAGCCTTGACGGGACAGGGGCTGGCGGCTACACCTTC
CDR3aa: CASSLDGTGAGGYTF

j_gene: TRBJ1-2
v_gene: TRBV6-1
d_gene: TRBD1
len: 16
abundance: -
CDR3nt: TGTGCCAGCAGTGATGCCTCGACAGGGGGCCACTATGGCTACACCTTC
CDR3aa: CASSDASTGGHYGYTF

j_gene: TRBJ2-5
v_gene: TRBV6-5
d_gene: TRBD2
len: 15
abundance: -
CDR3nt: TGTGCCAGCAGTCCACTAGCGGGGGGACAAGAGACCCAGTACTTC
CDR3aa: CASSPLAGGQETQYF

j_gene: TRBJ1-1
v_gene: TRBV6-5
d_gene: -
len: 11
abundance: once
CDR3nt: TGTGCCAGCAGTTACCAGGGCTTAGCTTTCTTT
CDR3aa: CASSYQGLAFF

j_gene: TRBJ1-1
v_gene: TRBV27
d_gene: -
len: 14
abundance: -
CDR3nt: TGTGCCAGCGCCTGGAGGTTCGGGGACACTGAAGCTGTCTTT
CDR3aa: CASAWRFGDTEAVF

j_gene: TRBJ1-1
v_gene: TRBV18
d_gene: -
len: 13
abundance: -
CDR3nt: TGTGCCAGCTCACCAATGAGGGAAGGTGAAGCTTTCTTT
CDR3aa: CASSPMREGEAFF

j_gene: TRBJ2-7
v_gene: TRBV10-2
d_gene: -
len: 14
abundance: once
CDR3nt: TGCGCCAGGCCCGGTGTGGGGGCGATCCACGAGCAGTACTTC
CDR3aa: CARPGVGAIHEQYF

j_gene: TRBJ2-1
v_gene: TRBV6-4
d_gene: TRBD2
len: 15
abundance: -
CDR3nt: TGTGCCAGCAGTCCTAGCGGGGCCAGCTACAATGAGCAGTTCTTC
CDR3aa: CASSPSGASYNEQFF

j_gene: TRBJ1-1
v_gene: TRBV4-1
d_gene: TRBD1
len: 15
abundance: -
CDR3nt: TGCGCCAGCAGCCAACAGACAGGGGGCTACACTGAAGCTTTCTTT
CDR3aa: CASSQQTGGYTEAFF

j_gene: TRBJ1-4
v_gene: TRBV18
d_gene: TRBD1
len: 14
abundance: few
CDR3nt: TGTGCCAGCTCACTATGGACAGGGGATGAAAAACTGTTTTTT
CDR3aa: CASSLWTGDEKLFF

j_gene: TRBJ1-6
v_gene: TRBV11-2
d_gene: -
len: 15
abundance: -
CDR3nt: TGTGCCAGCAGCACCGCCTCAGGGGTACAGTCACCCCTCCACTTT
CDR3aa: CASSTASGVQSPLHF

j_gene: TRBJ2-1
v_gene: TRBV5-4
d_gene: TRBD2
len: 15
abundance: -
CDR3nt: TGTGCCAGCAGCTTCATTAGCGGGGGGATGAATGAGCAGTTCTTC
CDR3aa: CASSFISGGMNEQFF

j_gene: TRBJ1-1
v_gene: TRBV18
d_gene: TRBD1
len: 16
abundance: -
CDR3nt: TGTGCCAGCTCTCTCGAGACAGGGGGTTTGGACACTGAAGCTTTCTTT
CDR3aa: CASSLETGGLDTEAFF

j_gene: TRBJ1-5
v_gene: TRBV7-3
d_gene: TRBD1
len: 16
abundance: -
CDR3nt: TGTGCCAGCAGCTTATATGGGACAGGCTCTAATCAGCCCCAGCATTTT
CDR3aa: CASSLYGTGSNQPQHF

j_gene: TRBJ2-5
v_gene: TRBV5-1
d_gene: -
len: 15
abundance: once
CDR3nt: TGCGCCAGCAGCTTGGAGGCGGGGCTCCAAGAGACCCAGTACTTC
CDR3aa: CASSLEAGLQETQYF

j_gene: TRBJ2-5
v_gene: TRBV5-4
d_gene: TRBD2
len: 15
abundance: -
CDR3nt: TGTGCCAGCAGCTTCGGCGGGGGGGCCCAGGAGACCCAGTACTTC
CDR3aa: CASSFGGGAQETQYF

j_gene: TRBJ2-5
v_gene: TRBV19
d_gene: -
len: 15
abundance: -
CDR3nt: TGTGCCAGTAGTAAACGACAAGCGGGTGGTGAGGCCCAGTACTTC
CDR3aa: CASSKRQAGGEAQYF

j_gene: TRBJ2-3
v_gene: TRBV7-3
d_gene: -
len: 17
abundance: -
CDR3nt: TGTGCCAGCAGCCCTCCCCCGGGACACAGGGGGGGAGATACGCAGTATTTT
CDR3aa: CASSPPPGHRGGDTQYF

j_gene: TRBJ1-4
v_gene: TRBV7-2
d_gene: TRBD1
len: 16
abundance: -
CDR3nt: TGTGCCAGCAGCTGGAAAGGGGGCGCCACTAATGAAAAACTGTTTTTT
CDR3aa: CASSWKGGATNEKLFF

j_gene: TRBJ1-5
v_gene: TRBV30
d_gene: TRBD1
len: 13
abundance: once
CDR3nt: TGTGCCTGGAGTCCACAGGGGAATCAGCCCCAGCATTTT
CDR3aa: CAWSPQGNQPQHF

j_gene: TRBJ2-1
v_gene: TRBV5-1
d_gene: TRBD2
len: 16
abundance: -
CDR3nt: TGCGCCAGCAGCTTTACCCTAGCGGGGGGGCTCTATGAGCAGTTCTTC
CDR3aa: CASSFTLAGGLYEQFF

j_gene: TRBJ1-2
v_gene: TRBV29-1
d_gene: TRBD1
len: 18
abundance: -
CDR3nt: TGCAGCGTTGAATGGATGAAGGGACAGGGGGATGAGGACTATGGCTACACCTTC
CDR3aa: CSVEWMKGQGDEDYGYTF

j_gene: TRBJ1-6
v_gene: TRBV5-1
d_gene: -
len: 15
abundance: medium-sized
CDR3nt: TGCGCCAGCAGAGAGGGTTCATACTCGAATTCACCCCTCCACTTT
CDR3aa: CASREGSYSNSPLHF

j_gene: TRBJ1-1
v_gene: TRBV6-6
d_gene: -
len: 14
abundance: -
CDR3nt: TGTGCCAGCAGTTACCAGCAGGGGAACACTGAAGCTTTCTTT
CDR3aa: CASSYQQGNTEAFF

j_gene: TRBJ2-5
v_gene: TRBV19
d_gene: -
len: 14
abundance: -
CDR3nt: TGTGCCAGTAGCCCTAGCGTCGGCCCAGAGACCCAGTACTTC
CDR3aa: CASSPSVGPETQYF

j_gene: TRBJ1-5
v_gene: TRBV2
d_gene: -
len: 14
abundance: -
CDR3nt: TGTGCCAGCAGACAGGGTACGAGCAATCAGCCCCAGCATTTT
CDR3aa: CASRQGTSNQPQHF

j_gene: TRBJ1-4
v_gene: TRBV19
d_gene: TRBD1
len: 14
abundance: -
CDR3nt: TGTGCCAGTAGCTCGGGACAGGACAATGAAAAACTGTTTTTT
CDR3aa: CASSSGQDNEKLFF